Listed below are T cell receptor beta chains from one sample, sequenced in a study of T cell repertoires in cytomegalovirus infection. Each CDR3 protein gets one entry after TCRdb re-called the reads with MiXCR. Here the sample spans roughly 300,000 distinct CDR3 sequences, more than 8% being singletons. Sequencing used PBMCs. These receptor sequences come from a human donor in good health (CMV status not recorded). Some clones in this sample may be carry-over from other donors' samples. Each CDR3 is given with its conserved first and last residue. Each record gives: J gene, V gene, CDR3 protein.

>TRBJ2-3|TRBV7-9
CASSLSTGGHTQYF
>TRBJ1-1|TRBV7-2
CASSLRGGIEAFF
>TRBJ2-1|TRBV30
CASNRGSYNEQFF
>TRBJ1-5|TRBV7-9
CASSGTGNQPQHF
>TRBJ1-2|TRBV20-1
CSASAGPWSYTF
>TRBJ2-3|TRBV7-9
CASSQPRASGGEDTQYF
>TRBJ1-6|TRBV7-8
CASNHAEGSYNSPLHF
>TRBJ2-6|TRBV6-1
CASFSGGSGANVLTF
>TRBJ2-3|TRBV20-1
CSAIGGTISVTDTQYF
>TRBJ2-5|TRBV28
CASRSSIETQYF
>TRBJ2-7|TRBV7-8
CASSLVSGQGAYEQYF
>TRBJ2-3|TRBV20-1
CSASERWTDTQYF
>TRBJ1-5|TRBV7-8
CASSLAGELHSNQPQHF
>TRBJ1-5|TRBV20-1
CSARDRGGSQPQHF
>TRBJ1-3|TRBV28
CASSPRGGRNTIYF
>TRBJ1-1|TRBV29-1
CSVEEARVNTEAFF
>TRBJ1-3|TRBV7-2
CASSFGQAQGNTIYF
>TRBJ2-2|TRBV7-2
CATPGTSGNTGELFF
>TRBJ1-1|TRBV11-2
CASSSPTGGITEAFF
>TRBJ2-7|TRBV20-1
CSAPPLGLSYEQYF
>TRBJ2-6|TRBV2
CASSGEGRTGANVLTF
>TRBJ1-2|TRBV28
CASSPRAGNYGYTF
>TRBJ2-1|TRBV4-1
CASSQGSGRTYNEQFF
>TRBJ1-2|TRBV20-1
CSARDPGGLRYGYTF
>TRBJ1-2|TRBV5-4
CASTSRQDYGYTF
>TRBJ2-2|TRBV7-8
CASSLAGLAGGFGELFF
>TRBJ1-2|TRBV19
CASSMQGRLNYGYTF
>TRBJ1-1|TRBV7-2
CASSLSRENTEAFF
>TRBJ2-3|TRBV7-9
CASSLWDNSPKTDTQYF
>TRBJ2-7|TRBV7-9
CASSWDSSYEQYF
>TRBJ1-5|TRBV28
CASSSEGWGAQHF
>TRBJ2-1|TRBV4-1
CASPPRTTGVNEQFF
>TRBJ1-1|TRBV29-1
CSVNDGDTEAFF
>TRBJ2-7|TRBV7-9
CASSRQGSSYEQYF
>TRBJ1-4|TRBV18
CASSPRAGEADFEKLFF
>TRBJ1-1|TRBV7-6
CASSLAHQTTPLDKVMNTEAFF
>TRBJ2-1|TRBV2
CATVLGQNNEQFF
>TRBJ1-1|TRBV10-3
CAIPETIRNTEAFF
>TRBJ2-5|TRBV28
CASSLLAGVLGETQYF
>TRBJ2-3|TRBV6-8
CASSSLAGFTDTQYF
>TRBJ1-5|TRBV28
CASSRSQGSPQHF
>TRBJ1-2|TRBV5-6
CASSLRRGNYGYTF
>TRBJ2-7|TRBV7-9
CASSRDRASDEQYF
>TRBJ2-1|TRBV4-3
CASSQSYRANYNEQFF